The present TCR beta chain was sequenced within a study of T cells after yellow fever vaccination. There are 18 residues in the CDR3. The trim removed 5 bases at V and 6 bases at J, leaving 11 bases unmatched. This clonotype was counted ten times or more. Its antigen is currently unknown. Whole-study results and caveats: Boosting was followed by the reappearance of most primary-vaccination clones (roughly 95% CD4, around 86% CD8). In FACS-sorted repertoires, abundant clonotypes from the bulk population could appear as contaminants. Weaker, the secondary response had a peak occurring faster, on day 5 versus 15.

TCRdb re-analysed the 5' RACE reads in MiXCR, keeping a single row per CDR3 protein. The repertoire holds about 210,000 distinct CDR3 sequences, 3.2% seen once, with 3.2% in the top ten. The sequencing used CD4+ T cells sorted from PBMCs, collected 10 days after the yellow fever booster vaccination. The TCR sequence derives from a man between 18 and 35 years old who received the YFV17D yellow fever vaccine. The genes are TRBV12-3 or TRBV12-4 and TRBJ2-3; 16 nucleotides line up with TRBD2. The CDR3 reads CASSPLGLAGGPRDTQYF. The CDR3, as DNA: TGTGCCAGCAGTCCCCTGGGACTAGCGGGGGGGCCAAGGGATACGCAGTATTTT.